These 5 T cell receptor beta chains were all obtained from the same sample, sequenced in a study of T cell clonality in common variable immunodeficiency. Study-wide results and caveats: In common variable immunodeficiency, TCR beta chains reportedly carried fewer deletions and N-nucleotide insertions.

This table comes from immunoSEQ multiplex PCR, and its TCRdb copy is limited to in-frame clones, with some not included. Observed are 25,000 to 35,000 clones, no singletons, with the top ten taking roughly 5.4%. These receptors are not linked to any known antigen. The sample was peripheral blood mononuclear cells. Receptors originate from a human donor with common variable immunodeficiency.

This clone appeared a few times. Read coverage stops 3 residues before the CDR3 terminus; the germline J gene supplies the remainder. This chain connects TRBV5-1 to TRBJ2-7; no clear D. Germline loops: CDR1 SGHRS, CDR2 YFSETQ. With 3 bases removed from V and 5 bases from J, the gap between germline ends came to 12 bases. This CDR3 comprises 13 residues. CDR3 sequence reads: CASSSDWVDEQYF. CDR3 bases read: TGCGCCAGCAGCTCCGACTGGGTTGACGAG.

This clone occurred many times. The read finishes 3 residues shy of the CDR3 end, and the germline J gene is used to complete it. The genes are TRBV7-3 and TRBJ2-3; TRBD1 might be the D (6 bases). Per germline, CDR1 SGHTA and CDR2 FQGTGA. The V end was cut by 4 bases, the J end by 0 bases, with 17 bases between. The CDR3 runs 17 residues. CDR3 DNA, as far as it was read: TGTGCCAGCAGCTCCTACACAGGGTCAAGGAGCACAGATACG. It specifies CASSSYTGSRSTDT. The CDR3 in full is CASSSYTGSRSTDTQYF.

In regard to this clone: Read sequence stops 3 residues before the CDR3 end, and the germline J gene provides the missing end. The J gene is TRBJ1-5, the V gene TRBV19; the D is unclear. The germline CDR1 and CDR2 sequences are LNHDA and SQIVND (reference sequence). The V end was cut by 0 bases, the J end by 2 bases, with 14 bases between. The CDR3 contains 17 residues. The CDR3 sequence is CASSIDFQSYGNQPQHF. The sequenced part of the CDR3 DNA is TGTGCCAGTAGTATAGATTTCCAGAGTTATGGCAATCAGCCC.

Ten or more counts support this clone. Read data end 3 residues before the CDR3 end; the end is taken from the germline J gene. This chain joins TRBV5-1 and TRBJ2-2; unclear D gene. CDR1 is SGHRS and CDR2 is YFSETQ in the germline V gene. This CDR3 spans 14 amino acids. V lost 4 bases and J lost 3, with 10 bases in between. The CDR3: CASSQTTDTGELFF. Incomplete CDR3 DNA: TGCGCCAGCAGCCAAACCACGGACACCGGGGAG. The full variable domain, in which reference TRBV5-1 and TRBJ2-2 provide the parts outside the CDR3, is KAGVTQTPRYLIKTRGQQVTLSCSPISGHRSVSWYQQTPGQGLQFLFEYFSETQRNKGNFPGRFSGRQFSNSRSEMNVSTLELGDSALYLCASSQTTDTGELFFGEGSRLTVL.

Of note for this clone: The DNA ends 3 residues before the CDR3 does, and the rest of the CDR3 is filled in from the germline J gene. V and J are TRBV6-2 or TRBV6-3 and TRBJ1-6; 9 nucleotides agree with TRBD1. The germline V gene encodes CDR1 MNHEY and CDR2 SVGEGT. Germline trimming cut 6 bases from V and 7 bases from J; bases unmatched to any gene: 4. The CDR3 loop spans 14 amino acids. The part of the CDR3 DNA that was read is TGTGCCAGCAGCATTGGACAGGGGAATTCACCC. It specifies CASSIGQGNSP. The entire CDR3 protein reads CASSIGQGNSPLHF.